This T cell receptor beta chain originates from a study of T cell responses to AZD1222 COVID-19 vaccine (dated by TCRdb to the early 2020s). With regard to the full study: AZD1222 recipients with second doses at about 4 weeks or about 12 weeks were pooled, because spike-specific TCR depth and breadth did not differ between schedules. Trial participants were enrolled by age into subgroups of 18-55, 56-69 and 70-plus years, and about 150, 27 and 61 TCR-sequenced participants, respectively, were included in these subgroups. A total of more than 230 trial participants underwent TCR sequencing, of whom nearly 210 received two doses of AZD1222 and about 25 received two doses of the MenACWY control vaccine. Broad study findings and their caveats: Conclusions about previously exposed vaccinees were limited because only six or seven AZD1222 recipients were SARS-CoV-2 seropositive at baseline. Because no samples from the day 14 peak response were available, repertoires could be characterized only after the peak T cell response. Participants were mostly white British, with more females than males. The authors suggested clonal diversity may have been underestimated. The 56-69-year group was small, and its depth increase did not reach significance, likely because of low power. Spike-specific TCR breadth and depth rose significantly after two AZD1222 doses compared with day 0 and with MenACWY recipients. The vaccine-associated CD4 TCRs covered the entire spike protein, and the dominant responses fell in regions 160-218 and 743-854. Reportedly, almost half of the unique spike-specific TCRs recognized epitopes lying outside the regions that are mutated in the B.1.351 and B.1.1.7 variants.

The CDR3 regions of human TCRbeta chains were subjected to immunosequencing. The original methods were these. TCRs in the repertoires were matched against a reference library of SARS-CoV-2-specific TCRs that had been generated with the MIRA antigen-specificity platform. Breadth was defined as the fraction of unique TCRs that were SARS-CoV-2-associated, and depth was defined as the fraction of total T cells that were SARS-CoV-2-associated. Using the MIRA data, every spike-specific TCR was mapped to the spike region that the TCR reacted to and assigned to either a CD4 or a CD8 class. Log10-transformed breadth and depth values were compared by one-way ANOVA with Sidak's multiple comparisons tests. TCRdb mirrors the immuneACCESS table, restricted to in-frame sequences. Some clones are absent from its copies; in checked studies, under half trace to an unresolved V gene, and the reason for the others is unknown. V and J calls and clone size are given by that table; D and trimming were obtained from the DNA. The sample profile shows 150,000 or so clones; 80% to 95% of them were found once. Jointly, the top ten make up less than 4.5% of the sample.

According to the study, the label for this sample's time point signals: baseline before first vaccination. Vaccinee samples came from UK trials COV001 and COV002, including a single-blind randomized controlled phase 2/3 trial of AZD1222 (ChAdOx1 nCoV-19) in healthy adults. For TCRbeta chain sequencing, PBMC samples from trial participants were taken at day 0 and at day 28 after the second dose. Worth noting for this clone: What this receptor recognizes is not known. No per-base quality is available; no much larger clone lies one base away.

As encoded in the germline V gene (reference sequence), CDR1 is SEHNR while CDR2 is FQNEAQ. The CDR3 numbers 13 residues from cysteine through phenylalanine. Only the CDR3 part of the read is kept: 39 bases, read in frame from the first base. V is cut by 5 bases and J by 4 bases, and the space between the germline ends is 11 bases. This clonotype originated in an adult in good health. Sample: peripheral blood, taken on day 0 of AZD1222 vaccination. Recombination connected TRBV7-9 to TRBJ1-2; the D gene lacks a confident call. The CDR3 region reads CASSAPVTYGYTF. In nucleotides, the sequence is TGTGCCAGCAGCGCGCCAGTTACCTATGGCTACACCTTC.